This is a list of T cell receptor beta chains from one sample in a study of T-cell memory formation after mild COVID-19. TCRdb analysed the 5' RACE reads with MiXCR anew, one entry per CDR3 protein. The sample has approximately 580,000 distinct CDR3 sequences; around 20% are singletons. Sequencing used PBMCs or a T cell subset sorted from them (not recorded which). These receptors came from an adult woman who had mild COVID-19 (a few samples of this study predate the infection). Cell type and time point are not known. CDR3s include the opening cysteine and the closing phenylalanine or tryptophan. A D gene is named only where the DNA matches it firmly. Where a row states a size, it is once, few, many or the class of an expanded clone; other rows omit it.

v_call	clone_size	d_call	j_call	cdr3_nt	cdr3_aa
TRBV4-1	-	-	TRBJ2-7	TGCGCCAGCAGCCAAGACAGGCGGCACGAGCAGTACTTC	CASSQDRRHEQYF
TRBV20-1	-	-	TRBJ2-6	TGCAGTGCTAGAGATGGTTTCATCCGGGCCTCTGGGGCCAACGTCCTGACTTTC	CSARDGFIRASGANVLTF
TRBV5-1	-	TRBD1	TRBJ1-1	TGCGCCAGCAGCTTACAGGGGGGGATGAACACTGAAGCTTTCTTT	CASSLQGGMNTEAFF
TRBV18	few	-	TRBJ2-5	TGTGCCAGCTCAGGAGTGTACCAAGAGACCCAGTACTTC	CASSGVYQETQYF
TRBV19	few	TRBD2	TRBJ2-3	TGTGCCAGTAGTATCGCTAGCGGGGTCATGGATACGCAGTATTTT	CASSIASGVMDTQYF
TRBV7-9	-	-	TRBJ1-4	TGTGCCAGCAGCTTAGCGCGAAACGAAAAACTGTTTTTT	CASSLARNEKLFF
TRBV19	-	-	TRBJ2-5	TGTGCCAGTAGTACCCGGACCGTAGAGACCCAGTACTTC	CASSTRTVETQYF
TRBV4-3	-	-	TRBJ1-4	TGCGCCAGCAGCCAAGTAGCCCGGGTATCTAATGAAAAACTGTTTTTT	CASSQVARVSNEKLFF
TRBV12-3/TRBV12-4	-	TRBD1	TRBJ1-2	TGTGCCAGCAGCATCGACAGGGGCGGCTACACCTTC	CASSIDRGGYTF
TRBV5-1	few	-	TRBJ2-4	TGCGCCAGCAGCTTACAACAGGGTTCCGACATTCAGTACTTC	CASSLQQGSDIQYF
TRBV7-2	-	-	TRBJ2-1	TGTGCCAGCGCCGGCTATGAGCAGTTCTTC	CASAGYEQFF
TRBV24-1	few	-	TRBJ2-2	TGTGCCACCAGTGATCACCATGTGGGGGTAACCGGGGAGCTGTTTTTT	CATSDHHVGVTGELFF
TRBV5-4	-	-	TRBJ2-5	TGTGCCAGCAGCTTGGAACCGACACAGGTCACCGTGACCCAGTACTTC	CASSLEPTQVTVTQYF
TRBV5-6	-	-	TRBJ1-4	TGTGCCAGCAGCTCCCTCACAACTAATGAAAAACTGTTTTTT	CASSSLTTNEKLFF
TRBV5-6	-	-	TRBJ1-1	TGTGCCAGCATCAGAGACAGGCTGAAAAACACTGAAGCTTTCTTT	CASIRDRLKNTEAFF
TRBV12-3/TRBV12-4	few	TRBD1	TRBJ1-1	TGTGCCAGCAGTGCCACAGGGGGCGGGAACACTGAAGCTTTCTTT	CASSATGGGNTEAFF
TRBV21-1	many	-	TRBJ2-2	TGTGCCAGCAGGAGAGACAGCCGGGCAGAGCCCGGGGAGCTGTTTTTT	CASRRDSRAEPGELFF
TRBV19	-	-	TRBJ2-7	TGTGCCAGTTCTTCCCTCGACAGGCTATTCACCTACGAGCAGTACTTC	CASSSLDRLFTYEQYF
TRBV6-5	few	-	TRBJ2-6	TGTGCCAGCAGGGGAATTGGGGCCAACGTCCTGACTTTC	CASRGIGANVLTF
TRBV14	-	-	TRBJ2-3	TGTGCCAGCAGCCCGCTGGTTGAAGCAGATACGCAGTATTTT	CASSPLVEADTQYF
TRBV27	-	-	TRBJ2-7	TGTGCCAGCAGTCCCTCGACGGAGAGCGAGCAGTACTTC	CASSPSTESEQYF
TRBV24-1	-	-	TRBJ2-1	TGTGCCACCAGTGATCAAACTACCGCCTCCTACAATGAGCAGTTCTTC	CATSDQTTASYNEQFF
TRBV6-1	few	-	TRBJ2-3	TGTGCCAGCAGTGAAGCCGAAACTTACGGGACTGCTAGCACAGATACGCAGTATTTT	CASSEAETYGTASTDTQYF
TRBV12-3/TRBV12-4	-	-	TRBJ1-3	TGTGCCAGCAGTTTGGTTCCGTTCTCTGGAAACACCATATATTTT	CASSLVPFSGNTIYF
TRBV5-4	few	TRBD2	TRBJ2-1	TGTGCCAGCAGTCCCGGGGGACTATACAATGAGCAGTTCTTC	CASSPGGLYNEQFF
TRBV7-8	-	-	TRBJ2-1	TGTGCCAGCAGCTCCAGGGGCTCCTACACTGAGCAGTTCTTC	CASSSRGSYTEQFF
TRBV11-2	-	TRBD1	TRBJ1-2	TGTGCCAGCAGCTTTACAGGGGACTATGGCTACACCTTC	CASSFTGDYGYTF
TRBV6-1	-	TRBD1	TRBJ2-1	TGTGCCAGCATAGATCGGACAGGGAAGGGCAATGAGCAGTTCTTC	CASIDRTGKGNEQFF
TRBV12-3/TRBV12-4	-	TRBD1	TRBJ2-4	TGTGCCAGCAGTCCAACCCCCGGGACAGAGAAAAACATTCAGTACTTC	CASSPTPGTEKNIQYF
TRBV11-2	few	-	TRBJ2-3	TGTGCCAGCAGCTTAGCTTACAGGGAATCGCAGTATTTT	CASSLAYRESQYF
TRBV3-1	few	TRBD1	TRBJ1-1	TGTGCCAGCAGCCTCTGGACAGGGTTGACGAACACTGAAGCTTTCTTT	CASSLWTGLTNTEAFF
TRBV3-1	-	-	TRBJ1-3	TGTGCCAGCAGGACACCTGGAAACACCATATATTTT	CASRTPGNTIYF
TRBV18	-	-	TRBJ1-1	TGTGCCAGCTCACCCCTCCGAGGGGACACTGAAGCTTTCTTT	CASSPLRGDTEAFF
TRBV7-2	-	TRBD2	TRBJ2-7	TGTGCCAGCAGCTTAGTCCCCGGGACTAGCGGGAAATACGAGCAGTACTTC	CASSLVPGTSGKYEQYF
TRBV7-2	many	TRBD1	TRBJ2-2	TGTGCCAGCAGCTTAGTTAGACAGGGGGCCACCGGGGAGCTGTTTTTT	CASSLVRQGATGELFF
TRBV7-9	-	-	TRBJ2-7	TGTGCCAGCAGCGTCGCAGGGGCCTACGAGCAGTACTTC	CASSVAGAYEQYF
TRBV4-2	few	TRBD2	TRBJ2-5	TGTGCCAGCAGCCAAGACGGGACTAGCGGGGTCCAAGAGACCCAGTACTTC	CASSQDGTSGVQETQYF
TRBV7-6	few	-	TRBJ2-3	TGTGCCAGCAGCTTATCGGCAGGGATCACAGATACGCAGTATTTT	CASSLSAGITDTQYF
TRBV7-2	few	-	TRBJ2-7	TGTGCCAGCAGCTTAGGGGCACCCTTTATGGGCGAGCAGTACTTC	CASSLGAPFMGEQYF
TRBV5-1	medium-sized	-	TRBJ2-5	TGCGCCAGCAGCTTGTTCATCTACGAGGAGACCCAGTACTTC	CASSLFIYEETQYF
TRBV19	-	-	TRBJ2-1	TGTGCCAGTAGTAACCGGGGTTTCGATGAGCAGTTCTTC	CASSNRGFDEQFF
TRBV7-3	many	TRBD2	TRBJ2-1	TGTGCCAGTGCCGGGACTAGGGGGAATGAGCAGTTCTTC	CASAGTRGNEQFF
TRBV20-1	few	-	TRBJ2-7	TGCAGTGCTCCCACCTATTACGAGCAGTACTTC	CSAPTYYEQYF
TRBV9	-	TRBD1	TRBJ2-2	TGTGCCAGCAGCGTAGGTGGTAGGGGGCACACCGGGGAGCTGTTTTTT	CASSVGGRGHTGELFF
TRBV11-2	-	TRBD2	TRBJ2-3	TGTGCCAGCAGCTACGGGACTAGCGGAGATACGCAGTATTTT	CASSYGTSGDTQYF
TRBV5-1	-	TRBD2	TRBJ2-3	TGCGCCAGCAGGTTATCGATAGCGGGGGGGCCAACAGATACGCAGTATTTT	CASRLSIAGGPTDTQYF
TRBV5-6	-	TRBD2	TRBJ2-1	TGTGCCAGCAGCTTCCTTAGCGGGAGGGCCCAGAATGAGCAGTTCTTC	CASSFLSGRAQNEQFF
TRBV7-9	once	-	TRBJ2-7	TGTGCCAGCAGCCGGGCGGGGGCGGCCTACGAGCAGTACTTC	CASSRAGAAYEQYF
TRBV7-2	few	TRBD2	TRBJ2-7	TGTGCCAGCAGCTTAACTAGCGGGTATACCTACGAGCAGTACTTC	CASSLTSGYTYEQYF
TRBV25-1	-	TRBD1	TRBJ1-2	TGTGCCAGCAGTGACGACTCTCAGGGGGCGCGGGGCTACACCTTC	CASSDDSQGARGYTF
TRBV12-3/TRBV12-4	few	-	TRBJ2-5	TGTGCCAGCAGTTTAATGGAGATATCAGAGACCCAGTACTTC	CASSLMEISETQYF
TRBV10-3	-	-	TRBJ2-7	TGTGCCATCAGTGAGTCGATAGGTCCTGGACAGACTTACGAGCAGTACTTC	CAISESIGPGQTYEQYF
TRBV5-1	few	-	TRBJ2-4	TGCGCCAGCGAAACGGGAGACCCGGGAAACATTCAGTACTTC	CASETGDPGNIQYF
TRBV11-2	few	-	TRBJ1-2	TGTGCCAGCAGTCCAGGGATGTACTATGGCTACACCTTC	CASSPGMYYGYTF
TRBV6-5	-	-	TRBJ2-7	TGTGCCAGCAGTTACTCGAGACCCGAGACAGGCCCTGGCTACGAGCAGTACTTC	CASSYSRPETGPGYEQYF